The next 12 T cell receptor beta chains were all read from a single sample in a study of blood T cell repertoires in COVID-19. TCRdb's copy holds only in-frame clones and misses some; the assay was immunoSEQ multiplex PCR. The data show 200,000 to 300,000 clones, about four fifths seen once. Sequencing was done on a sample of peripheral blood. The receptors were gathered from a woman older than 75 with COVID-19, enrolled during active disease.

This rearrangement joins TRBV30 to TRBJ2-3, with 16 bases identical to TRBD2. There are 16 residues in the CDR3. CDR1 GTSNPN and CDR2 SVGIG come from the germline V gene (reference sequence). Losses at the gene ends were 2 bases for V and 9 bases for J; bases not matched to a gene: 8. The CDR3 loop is CAWSSPGLAGGHTQYF. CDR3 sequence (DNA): TGTGCCTGGAGTTCTCCGGGACTAGCGGGGGGGCACACGCAGTATTTT.

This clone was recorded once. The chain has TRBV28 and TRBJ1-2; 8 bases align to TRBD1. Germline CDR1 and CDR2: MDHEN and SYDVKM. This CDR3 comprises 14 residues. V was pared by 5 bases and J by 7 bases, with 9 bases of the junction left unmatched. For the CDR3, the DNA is TGTGCCAGCAGTCAAGGGACAGGAATTTCTGGCTACACCTTC. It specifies CASSQGTGISGYTF.

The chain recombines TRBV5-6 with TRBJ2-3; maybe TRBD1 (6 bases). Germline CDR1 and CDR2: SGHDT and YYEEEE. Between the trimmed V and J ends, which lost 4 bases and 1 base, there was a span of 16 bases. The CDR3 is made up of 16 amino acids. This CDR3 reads CASSRRQVRGTDTQYF. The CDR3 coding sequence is TGTGCCAGCAGCCGACGACAGGTCCGGGGCACAGATACGCAGTATTTT.

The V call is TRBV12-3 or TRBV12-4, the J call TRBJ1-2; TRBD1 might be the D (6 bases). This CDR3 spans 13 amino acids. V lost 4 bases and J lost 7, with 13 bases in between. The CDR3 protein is CASSSQGSVGYTF. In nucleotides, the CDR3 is TGTGCCAGCAGTTCCCAGGGGAGTGTTGGCTACACCTTC.

This CDR3 is CSVGQGTSYEQYF. In DNA form, the CDR3 reads TGCAGCGTGGGACAGGGGACCTCCTACGAGCAGTACTTC. The gene calls are TRBV29-1 and TRBJ2-7; 10 bases map to TRBD1. Per germline, CDR1 SQVTM and CDR2 ANQGSEA. The CDR3 is 13 residues long. The V and J ends lost 6 bases and 0 bases, in that order; junction bases with no gene match: 2.

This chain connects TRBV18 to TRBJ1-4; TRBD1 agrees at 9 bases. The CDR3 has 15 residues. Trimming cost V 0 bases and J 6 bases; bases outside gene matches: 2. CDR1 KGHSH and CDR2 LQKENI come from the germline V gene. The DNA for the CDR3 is TGTGCCAGCTCACCACCGAGACAGGGGGATGAAAAACTGTTTTTT. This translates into CASSPPRQGDEKLFF.

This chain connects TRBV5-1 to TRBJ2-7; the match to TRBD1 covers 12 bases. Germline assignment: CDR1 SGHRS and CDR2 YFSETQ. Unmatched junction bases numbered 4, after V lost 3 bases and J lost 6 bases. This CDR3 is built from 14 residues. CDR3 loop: CASSSGTGGREQYF. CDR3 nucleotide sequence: TGCGCCAGCAGCTCCGGGACAGGGGGCCGCGAGCAGTACTTC.

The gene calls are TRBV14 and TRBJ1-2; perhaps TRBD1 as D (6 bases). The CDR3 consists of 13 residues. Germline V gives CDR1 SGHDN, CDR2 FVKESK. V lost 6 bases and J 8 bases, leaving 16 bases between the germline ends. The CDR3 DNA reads TGTGCCAGCAGATCCGACAGGCGGAACGGCTACACCTTC. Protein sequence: CASRSDRRNGYTF.

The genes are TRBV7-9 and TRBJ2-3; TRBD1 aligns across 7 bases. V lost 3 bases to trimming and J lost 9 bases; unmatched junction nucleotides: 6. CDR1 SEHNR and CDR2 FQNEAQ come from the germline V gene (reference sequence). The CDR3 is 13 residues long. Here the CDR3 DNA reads TGTGCCAGCAGCTTGACGTCAGGGGGAACGCAGTATTTT. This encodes CASSLTSGGTQYF.

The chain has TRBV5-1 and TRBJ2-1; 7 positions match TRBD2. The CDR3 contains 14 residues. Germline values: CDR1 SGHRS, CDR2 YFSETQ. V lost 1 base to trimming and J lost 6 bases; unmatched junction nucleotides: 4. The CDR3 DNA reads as TGCGCCAGCAGCTTGCCTAGCGGATCCAATGAGCAGTTCTTC. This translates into CASSLPSGSNEQFF.

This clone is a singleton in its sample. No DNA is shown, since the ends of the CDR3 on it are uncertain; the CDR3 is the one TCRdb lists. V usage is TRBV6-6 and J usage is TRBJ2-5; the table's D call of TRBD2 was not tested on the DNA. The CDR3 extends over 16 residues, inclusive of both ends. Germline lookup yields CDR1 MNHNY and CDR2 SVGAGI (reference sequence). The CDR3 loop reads CASSSSGLGSGETQYF.

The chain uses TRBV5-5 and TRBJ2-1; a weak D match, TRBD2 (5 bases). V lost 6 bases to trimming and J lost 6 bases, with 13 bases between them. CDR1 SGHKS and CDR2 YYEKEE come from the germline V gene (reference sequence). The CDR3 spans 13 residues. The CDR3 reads CASTRDLVNEQFF. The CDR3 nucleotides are TGTGCCAGCACCCGGGATTTAGTCAATGAGCAGTTCTTC.